Following are 8 T cell receptor beta chains from one sample sequenced in a study of control samples from healthy donors and cancer patients. Assay used: immunoSEQ multiplex PCR; TCRdb lists only in-frame clones, some missing. The sample records approximately 220,000 clones, roughly 94% being singletons. The source material was blood. Receptors were obtained from a middle-aged man in good health.

The genes are TRBV11-2 and TRBJ2-7; TRBD1 aligns across 8 bases. J lost 2 bases, V lost 4 bases, and 4 bases had no gene match. Germline-derived CDR1 and CDR2 are SGHAT and FQNNGV. The CDR3 has 14 amino acids. CDR3 protein: CASSWTGSPYEQYV. Written as DNA, the CDR3 is TGTGCCAGCAGCTGGACAGGGTCCCCCTACGAGCAGTACGTC.

This chain joins TRBV9 and TRBJ2-7; D might be TRBD1 (6 bases). The V end lost 2 bases, the J end lost 2 bases, and 17 bases lay between the germline ends. Germline CDR1 and CDR2: SGDLS and YYNGEE. The CDR3 length is 16 residues. The CDR3 loop is CASSVGAGQWPYEQYF. The CDR3 DNA reads as TGTGCCAGCAGCGTGGGGGCAGGGCAGTGGCCCTACGAGCAGTACTTC.

This chain uses TRBV5-5 with TRBJ1-1, with unresolved D. The germline CDR1 and CDR2 sequences are SGHKS and YYEKEE (reference sequence). V was pared by 0 bases and J by 1 base, with 7 bases between. This CDR3 spans 14 amino acids. The CDR3 DNA reads as TGTGCCAGCAGCTTGGCCGGGTGGAACACTGAAGCTTTCTTT. As protein: CASSLAGWNTEAFF.

Concerning this clone itself: Other DNA sequences in this sample translate to the same CDR3. The chain is built from TRBV9 and TRBJ1-2, with a possible D match to TRBD1 (5 bases). The CDR3 is 14 amino acids. Trimming left V 0 bases short and J 1 base short, with 7 bases between. Germline CDR1 and CDR2: SGDLS and YYNGEE. The CDR3 protein is CASSVGGLNYGYTF. The CDR3 DNA reads TGTGCCAGCAGCGTAGGGGGCCTTAACTATGGCTACACCTTC.

The chain has TRBV6-5 and TRBJ2-1; maybe TRBD1 (6 bases). The CDR3 is made up of 13 amino acids. Germline V gene sequence: CDR1 MNHEY, CDR2 SVGAGI. Between the trimmed V and J ends, which lost 4 bases and 5 bases, there was a span of 9 bases. CDR3: CASSSYRDNEQFF. Written as DNA, the CDR3 is TGTGCCAGCAGTTCGTACAGGGACAATGAGCAGTTCTTC.

This chain links TRBV5-4 with TRBJ1-1; no firm D call. The germline V gene encodes CDR1 SGHNT and CDR2 YYREEE (reference sequence). CDR3 length: 14 amino acids. Trimming took 0 bases from V and 0 from J, leaving 6 bases between them. The CDR3 DNA reads TGTGCCAGCAGCTTGGGATCAGTGAACACTGAAGCTTTCTTT. Its protein is CASSLGSVNTEAFF. The variable domain in full, with the rest retrieved from reference TRBV5-4 and TRBJ1-1, is ETGVTQSPTHLIKTRGQQVTLRCSSQSGHNTVSWYQQALGQGPQFIFQYYREEENGRGNFPPRFSGLQFPNYSSELNVNALELDDSALYLCASSLGSVNTEAFFGQGTRLTVV.

The chain carries TRBV10-3 and TRBJ1-2; weak D call: TRBD1 (5 bases). Germline V gives CDR1 ENHRY, CDR2 SYGVKD. The germline V and J ends were trimmed by 4 bases and 4 bases, with 16 bases remaining between them. This CDR3 region has 15 residues. The CDR3 protein is CAISGGHGTSYGYTF. The CDR3 region has the DNA TGTGCCATCAGTGGCGGCCACGGGACTTCCTATGGCTACACCTTC.

The chain employs TRBV19 and TRBJ2-7, with TRBD1 matching 7 bases. This CDR3 comprises 16 residues. Germline trimming cut 5 bases from V and 5 bases from J; bases unmatched to any gene: 15. Germline loops: CDR1 LNHDA, CDR2 SQIVND (reference sequence). The CDR3 nucleotides read TGTGCCAGTAGTTCAAGACGGGACAGCCCATATGACGAGCAGTACTTC. This encodes CASSSRRDSPYDEQYF.